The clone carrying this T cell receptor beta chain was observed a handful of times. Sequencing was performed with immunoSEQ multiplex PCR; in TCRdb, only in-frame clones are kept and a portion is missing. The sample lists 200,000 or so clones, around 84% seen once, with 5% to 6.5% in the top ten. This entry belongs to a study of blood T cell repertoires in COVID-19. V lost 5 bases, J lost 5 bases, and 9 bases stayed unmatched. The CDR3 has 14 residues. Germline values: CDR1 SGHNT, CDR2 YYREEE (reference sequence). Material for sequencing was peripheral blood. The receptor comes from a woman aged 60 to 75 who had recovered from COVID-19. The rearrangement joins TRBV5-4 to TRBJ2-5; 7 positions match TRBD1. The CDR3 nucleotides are TGTGCCAGCAGGCAAAGCCGGGACAGTGAGACCCAGTACTTC. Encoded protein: CASRQSRDSETQYF.